This T cell receptor beta chain was found in a study of cytomegalovirus exposure and HLA in healthy donors. Trimming took off 3 bases at V and 3 bases at J, with 12 bases between the two ends. The CDR3 length is 14 residues. CDR1 and CDR2 from the germline V gene are WSHSY and SAAADI. Only in-frame clones appear in the TCRdb table, and some are missing; sequencing was by immunoSEQ multiplex PCR. Here the sample spans 250,000 to 350,000 clones, nearly 90% being singletons. This receptor was obtained from a man aged 25 to 45 in good health and CMV-seronegative. The sample comprised PBMCs. The chain has TRBV10-2 and TRBJ2-7, with a tentative D call TRBD2 (6 bases). The CDR3 DNA reads as TGCGCCAGCAGTGACCGGGACTCGCTCTACGAGCAGTACTTC. Translating it yields CASSDRDSLYEQYF.